What follows describes a single TCR beta chain. These data are taken from a study of tumor-infiltrating lymphocytes in localized non-small cell lung cancer. Trimming cost V 0 bases and J 3 bases, with 13 bases left between them. This CDR3 has 16 amino acids. Germline loops: CDR1 SGHDT, CDR2 YYEEEE. Using immunoSEQ multiplex PCR, the repertoire was profiled, and TCRdb retains in-frame clones only, with some absent. The sample lists about 23,000 clones, just under 75% occurring once. The origin of this receptor is a human donor with non-small cell lung cancer. The chain recombines TRBV5-6 with TRBJ2-1; D unclear. Material for sequencing was lung tumor tissue. CDR3 nucleotides: TGTGCCAGCAGCTTGGATTCGGGTGCCTTCTACAATGAGCAGTTCTTC. Translated: CASSLDSGAFYNEQFF.